This T cell receptor (beta chain) originates from a study of blood T cells in healthy people across ages. This clonotype has only a few counts. A second roughly 7 to 12 cycle PCR used barcoded and J-beta primers. TCRdb reprocessed the 5' RACE reads via MiXCR and lists one record per CDR3 protein. The sample yields 800,000 or so distinct CDR3 sequences, 25% seen once. CDR1 and CDR2 from the germline V gene are MDHEN and SYDVKM. V trimming: 3 bases; J trimming: 0 bases; junction bases outside the gene matches: 11. This CDR3 has 19 residues. The same sample was also studied in work on T cells of mothers and their children. That study reports: Donors were three healthy Caucasian mothers and their six children.

The chain links TRBV28 to TRBJ2-3, with 11 bases aligning to TRBD2. The TCR sequence derives from a boy younger than 18 in good health. The specimen sequenced was blood. CDR3 amino acids: CASSFFRTSGGISTDTQYF. In DNA, the CDR3 is TGTGCCAGCAGTTTTTTCCGAACTAGCGGGGGCATTAGCACAGATACGCAGTATTTT.